These 16 T cell receptor beta chains were all obtained from the same sample, sequenced in a study of CD8 T cells in Susac syndrome. RNA amounts of roughly 0.45 to 1 ug underwent reverse transcription with random hexamers. From the immunoSEQ multiplex PCR reads, TCRdb called clonotypes with MiXCR, one entry per CDR3 protein. The sample carries some 300,000 distinct CDR3 sequences, 70% to 90% recorded once. The sequenced sample consisted of CD8+ T cells from PBMCs. The receptors were gathered from a human donor with multiple sclerosis.

The chain joins TRBV12-3 or TRBV12-4 to TRBJ1-5; D possibly corresponds to TRBD1 (6 bases). The CDR3 runs to 15 residues. V lost 5 bases to trimming and J lost 3 bases, with 14 bases between them. The CDR3 DNA follows: TGTGCCAGCAGTCCACTCGACAGGATCAATCAGCCCCAGCATTTT. Translating gives CASSPLDRINQPQHF.

The chain recombines TRBV27 with TRBJ1-1; D ambiguous. The CDR3 contains 12 residues. CDR1 and CDR2 from the germline V gene are MNHEY and SMNVEV (reference sequence). V was pared by 5 bases and J by 8 bases, with 12 bases between. Here the CDR3 DNA reads TGTGCCAGCAGTACCTCGGGAGGCGAAGCTTTCTTT. Protein product: CASSTSGGEAFF.

The chain is built from TRBV6-2 or TRBV6-3 and TRBJ2-5; D gene ambiguous. The CDR3 spans 14 residues. In germline, CDR1 is MNHEY, CDR2 SVGEGT. V was pared by 3 bases and J by 1 base, with 9 bases between. The DNA for the CDR3 is TGTGCCAGCAGTTATACGGGCGTCCAAGAGACCCAGTACTTC. Translating it yields CASSYTGVQETQYF.

The chain has TRBV9 and TRBJ2-2; D not certain. Trimming took 0 bases from V and 0 from J, leaving 6 bases between them. CDR3 length: 15 residues. Germline loops: CDR1 SGDLS, CDR2 YYNGEE. For the CDR3, the DNA is TGTGCCAGCAGCGTAGGGGTTACGAACACCGGGGAGCTGTTTTTT. This translates into CASSVGVTNTGELFF. The full variable domain, rest sourced from reference TRBV9 and TRBJ2-2, is DSGVTQTPKHLITATGQRVTLRCSPRSGDLSVYWYQQSLDQGLQFLIQYYNGEERAKGNILERFSAQQFPDLHSELNLSSLELGDSALYFCASSVGVTNTGELFFGEGSRLTVL.

The chain has TRBV5-6 and TRBJ2-7; D is uncertain. The CDR3 sequence is 13 residues long. Germline V lookup: CDR1 SGHDT, CDR2 YYEEEE. V was cut by 6 bases and J by 2 bases, with 12 bases left in between. The CDR3 protein is CASIVWATYEQYF. The CDR3 DNA reads as TGTGCCAGCATCGTTTGGGCAACCTACGAGCAGTACTTC.

This chain connects TRBV5-1 to TRBJ2-1; 9 positions agree with TRBD1. The CDR3 sequence is 15 residues long. Germline loops: CDR1 SGHRS, CDR2 YFSETQ. The V segment lost 0 bases and the J segment 7 bases; nucleotides outside the gene matches: 5. In DNA form, the CDR3 reads TGCGCCAGCAGCTTGGGCGGGACAGGGTTAAATGAGCAGTTCTTC. Translating gives CASSLGGTGLNEQFF.

This chain uses TRBV24-1 with TRBJ1-5; D is ambiguous. V lost 0 bases, J lost 1 base, and 0 bases lay in between. Germline V lookup: CDR1 KGHDR, CDR2 SFDVKD. CDR3 length: 13 amino acids. The CDR3 DNA reads TGTGCCACCAGTGATTTGAGCAATCAGCCCCAGCATTTT. Encoded protein: CATSDLSNQPQHF.

V and J are TRBV12-3 or TRBV12-4 and TRBJ1-1; D not certain. This CDR3 comprises 12 residues. Trimming shortened V by 11 bases and J by 4 bases, and 14 bases separated the two germline ends. Here the CDR3 reads CAAKGEGTEAFF. In nucleotides, the CDR3 is TGTGCCGCTAAGGGTGAGGGCACTGAAGCTTTCTTT.

The chain carries TRBV29-1 and TRBJ2-7, with 7 bases identical to TRBD1. The CDR3 loop spans 11 amino acids. Per the germline V gene, CDR1 is SQVTM and CDR2 is ANQGSEA. The V gene end was trimmed by 8 bases and the J gene end by 3 bases; junction bases not matched to a gene: 4. The CDR3 DNA follows: TGCAGCTCCAGGGACAGCTACGAGCAGTACTTC. This gives the protein CSSRDSYEQYF.

The rearrangement links TRBV9 to TRBJ2-5, with 7 bases that match TRBD2. J lost 5 bases, V lost 0 bases, and 10 bases had no gene match. The length of the CDR3 is 16 residues. CDR1 and CDR2 from the germline V gene are SGDLS and YYNGEE. CDR3 loop: CASSVAGGFLGETQYF. The DNA for the CDR3 is TGTGCCAGCAGCGTAGCGGGGGGATTTCTGGGGGAGACCCAGTACTTC.

The V and J genes are TRBV4-3 and TRBJ2-1; D may be TRBD1 or TRBD2 (5 bases each). V dropped 1 base and J dropped 6 bases, with 10 bases sitting between them. Germline values: CDR1 LGHNA, CDR2 YSLEER. The CDR3 length is 14 residues. CDR3 residues: CASSQGTRGNEQFF. In nucleotides, the CDR3 is TGCGCCAGCAGCCAAGGGACGAGGGGCAATGAGCAGTTCTTC.

The gene calls are TRBV30 and TRBJ2-2; D is uncertain. The CDR3 totals 11 residues. V was clipped by 3 bases and J by 9 bases, with 8 bases between them. Germline V lookup: CDR1 GTSNPN, CDR2 SVGIG (reference sequence). The CDR3 is CAWRGSRELFF. The CDR3 bases are TGTGCCTGGAGAGGGTCACGGGAGCTGTTTTTT.

V is TRBV7-8 and J is TRBJ2-3, with 15 bases identical to TRBD2. The CDR3 runs to 19 residues. Per the germline V gene, CDR1 is SGHVS and CDR2 is FQNEAQ. After removal of 3 bases from V and 0 bases from J, the junction contained 7 bases not matched to a gene. CDR3 sequence reads: CASSLGLAGGSSSTDTQYF. The CDR3 DNA sequence: TGTGCCAGCAGCTTGGGACTAGCGGGGGGTTCCTCTAGCACAGATACGCAGTATTTT. Full variable domain (rest looked up from reference TRBV7-8 and TRBJ2-3): GAGVSQSPRYKVAKRGQDVALRCDPISGHVSLFWYQQALGQGPEFLTYFQNEAQLDKSGLPSDRFFAERPEGSVSTLKIQRTQQEDSAVYLCASSLGLAGGSSSTDTQYFGPGTRLTVL.

The CDR3 coding sequence is TGCGCCAGCAGCCAGGTGGGACAGGCCCAAGAGACCCAGTACTTC. Residues: CASSQVGQAQETQYF. V gene TRBV4-3 combines with J gene TRBJ2-5; TRBD1 aligns across 8 bases. This CDR3 is built from 15 residues. Per germline, CDR1 LGHNA and CDR2 YSLEER. Trimming removed 3 bases from V and 1 base from J; junction bases left unmatched: 4.

The chain recombines TRBV7-9 with TRBJ2-1; 8 positions match TRBD2. With 3 bases clipped from V and 5 bases from J, the junction kept 15 bases outside the gene matches. This CDR3 is 18 amino acids long. Germline V gene sequence: CDR1 SEHNR, CDR2 FQNEAQ (reference sequence). The CDR3 DNA reads as TGTGCCAGCAGCTTTTCAGAGGGACTAGGGTTTGCTAACAATGAGCAGTTCTTC. It specifies CASSFSEGLGFANNEQFF.

In DNA form, the CDR3 reads TGTGCCAGTACCCCCCCAGACAGGCCCAATCAGCCCCAGCATTTT. It specifies CASTPPDRPNQPQHF. The V and J genes are TRBV19 and TRBJ1-5, with TRBD1 as a possible D gene (6 bases). Germline V CDR1 and CDR2: LNHDA, SQIVND (reference sequence). Trimming removed 7 bases at V and 3 bases at J, with 16 bases between. This CDR3 has 15 residues.